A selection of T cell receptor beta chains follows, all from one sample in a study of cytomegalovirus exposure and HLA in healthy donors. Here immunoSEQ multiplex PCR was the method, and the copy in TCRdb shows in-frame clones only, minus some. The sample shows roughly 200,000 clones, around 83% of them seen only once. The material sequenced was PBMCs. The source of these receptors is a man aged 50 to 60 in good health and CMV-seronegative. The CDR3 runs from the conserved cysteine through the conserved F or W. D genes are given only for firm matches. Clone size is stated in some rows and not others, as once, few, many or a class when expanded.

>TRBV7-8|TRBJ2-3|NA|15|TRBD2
CASSTRGSFTDTQYF
TGTGCCAGCAGCACTCGCGGGAGCTTCACAGATACGCAGTATTTT
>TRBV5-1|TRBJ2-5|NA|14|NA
CASSLGALQETQYF
TGCGCCAGCAGCTTGGGGGCATTACAAGAGACCCAGTACTTC
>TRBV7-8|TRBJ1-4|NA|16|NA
CASSLPNQGLAQKLFF
TGTGCCAGCAGCTTACCGAATCAGGGTCTGGCCCAAAAACTGTTTTTT
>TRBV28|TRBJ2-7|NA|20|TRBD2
CASKSQGAGTSGILLYEQYF
TGTGCCAGCAAATCGCAGGGGGCCGGGACTAGCGGGATTCTTCTTTACGAGCAGTACTTC
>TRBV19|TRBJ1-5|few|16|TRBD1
CASSIDRGGVNQPQHF
TGTGCCAGTAGTATAGATCGAGGGGGCGTCAATCAGCCCCAGCATTTT
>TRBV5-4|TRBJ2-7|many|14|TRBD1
CATGWGQGPYEQYF
TGTGCCACCGGGTGGGGACAGGGGCCCTACGAGCAGTACTTC
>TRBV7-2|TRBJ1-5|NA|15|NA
CASSRRRSANQPQHF
TGTGCCAGCAGCCGGCGAAGGAGTGCCAATCAGCCCCAGCATTTT
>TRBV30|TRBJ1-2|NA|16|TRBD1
CAWSPGFDRDNYGYTF
TGTGCCTGGAGCCCCGGCTTCGACAGGGATAACTATGGCTACACCTTC
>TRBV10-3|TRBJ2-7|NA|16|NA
CAISEGDRTSSYEQYF
TGTGCCATCAGTGAGGGCGACAGGACAAGCTCCTACGAGCAGTACTTC
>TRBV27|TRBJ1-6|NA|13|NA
CASTLTGNTPLHF
TGTGCCAGCACCCTTACAGGGAATACACCCCTCCACTTT
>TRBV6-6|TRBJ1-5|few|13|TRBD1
CASRDRGNQPQHF
TGTGCCAGCAGGGACAGGGGGAATCAGCCCCAGCATTTT
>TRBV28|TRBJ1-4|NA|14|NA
CASSSVGGGEKLFF
TGTGCCAGCAGTTCGGTGGGTGGGGGGGAAAAACTGTTTTTT
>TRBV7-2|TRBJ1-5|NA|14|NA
CASSQGRGGQPQHF
TGTGCCAGCAGCCAGGGGAGGGGGGGTCAGCCCCAGCATTTT
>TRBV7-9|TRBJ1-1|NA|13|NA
CASRHEDGTEAFF
TGTGCCAGCAGACACGAGGATGGCACTGAAGCTTTCTTT
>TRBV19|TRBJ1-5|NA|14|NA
CASKKRDFNQPQHF
TGTGCCAGCAAGAAAAGGGACTTCAATCAGCCCCAGCATTTT
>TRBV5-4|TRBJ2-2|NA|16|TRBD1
CASSLPTGRNTGELFF
TGTGCCAGCAGCTTACCGACAGGGCGGAACACCGGGGAGCTGTTTTTT
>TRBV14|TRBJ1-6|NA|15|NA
CASSQLTVRNSPLHF
TGTGCCAGCAGCCAACTAACCGTTCGAAATTCACCCCTCCACTTT
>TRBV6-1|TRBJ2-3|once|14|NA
CASRAMESTDTQYF
TGTGCCAGCAGGGCCATGGAGAGCACAGATACGCAGTATTTT
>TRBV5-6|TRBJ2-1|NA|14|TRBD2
CASSFSGEINEQFF
TGTGCCAGCAGCTTTAGCGGGGAAATCAATGAGCAGTTCTTC
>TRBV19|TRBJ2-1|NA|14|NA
CASSPLSSYNEQFF
TGTGCCAGTAGTCCGCTGAGCTCCTACAATGAGCAGTTCTTC
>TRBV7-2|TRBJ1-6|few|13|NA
CASSFGAGQPLHF
TGTGCCAGCAGCTTTGGTGCCGGTCAACCCCTCCACTTT
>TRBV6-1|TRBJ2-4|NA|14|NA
CASRATGAKNIQYF
TGTGCCAGCAGGGCAACGGGAGCCAAAAACATTCAGTACTTC
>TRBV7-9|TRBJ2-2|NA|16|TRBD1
CASSPPGTGGAGELFF
TGTGCCAGCAGCCCCCCAGGGACAGGGGGCGCCGGGGAGCTGTTTTTT
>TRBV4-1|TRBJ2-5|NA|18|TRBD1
CASSLTIGAGGEQETQYF
TGCGCCAGCAGCCTCACTATAGGGGCAGGGGGCGAGCAAGAGACCCAGTACTTC
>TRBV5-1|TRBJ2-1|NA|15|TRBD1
CASRRIQGQGNEQFF
TGCGCCAGCCGACGGATACAGGGACAGGGCAATGAGCAGTTCTTC
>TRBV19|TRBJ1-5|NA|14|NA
CASSMEGTNQPQHF
TGTGCCAGTAGTATGGAGGGAACGAATCAGCCCCAGCATTTT
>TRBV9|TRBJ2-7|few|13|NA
CASSVDSPYEQYF
TGTGCCAGCAGCGTAGACAGCCCCTACGAGCAGTACTTC
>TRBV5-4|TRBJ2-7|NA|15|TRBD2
CASSWGTSGTYEQYF
TGTGCCAGCAGCTGGGGGACTAGCGGTACGTACGAGCAGTACTTC
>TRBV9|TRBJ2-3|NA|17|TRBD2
CASSLYNSGVGTDTQYF
TGTGCCAGCAGTCTTTACAATAGCGGGGTAGGGACAGATACGCAGTATTTT
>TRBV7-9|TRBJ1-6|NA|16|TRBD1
CASSLELGTGESPLHF
TGTGCCAGCAGCTTAGAATTGGGGACAGGGGAATCACCCCTCCACTTT
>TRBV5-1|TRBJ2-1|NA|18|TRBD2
CASSLPGLAGSSYNEQFF
TGCGCCAGCAGCTTACCGGGACTAGCGGGGAGCTCCTACAATGAGCAGTTCTTC
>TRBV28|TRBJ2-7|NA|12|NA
CASSSPGYEQYF
TGTGCCAGCAGTTCCCCGGGTTACGAGCAGTACTTC
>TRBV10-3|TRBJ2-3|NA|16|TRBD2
CAISEGSGRASDTQYF
TGTGCCATCAGTGAGGGAAGCGGGAGGGCCTCAGATACGCAGTATTTT
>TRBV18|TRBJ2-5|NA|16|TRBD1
CASSPGWRQGQETQYF
TGTGCCAGCTCACCGGGTTGGAGACAGGGTCAAGAGACCCAGTACTTC
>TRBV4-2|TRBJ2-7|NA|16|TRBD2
CASSQGSREGRYEQYF
TGTGCCAGCAGCCAAGGGTCACGGGAGGGCCGTTACGAGCAGTACTTC
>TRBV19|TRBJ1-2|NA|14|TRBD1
CASRSRGLNYGYTF
TGTGCCAGTAGGTCCAGGGGGCTAAACTATGGCTACACCTTC
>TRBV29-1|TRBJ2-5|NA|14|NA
CSVNAQQGAETQYF
TGCAGCGTCAATGCCCAACAGGGAGCAGAGACCCAGTACTTC
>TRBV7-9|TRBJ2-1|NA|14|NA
CASSLAAVYNEQFF
TGTGCCAGCAGCTTAGCGGCCGTCTACAATGAGCAGTTCTTC
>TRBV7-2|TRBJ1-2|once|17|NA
CASSLGGGGRVVMGYTF
TGTGCCAGCAGCTTAGGAGGGGGTGGCAGGGTGGTAATGGGCTACACCTTC
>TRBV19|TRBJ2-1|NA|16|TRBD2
CASSIISGSIHNEQFF
TGTGCCAGTAGTATAATTAGCGGGAGCATCCACAATGAGCAGTTCTTC